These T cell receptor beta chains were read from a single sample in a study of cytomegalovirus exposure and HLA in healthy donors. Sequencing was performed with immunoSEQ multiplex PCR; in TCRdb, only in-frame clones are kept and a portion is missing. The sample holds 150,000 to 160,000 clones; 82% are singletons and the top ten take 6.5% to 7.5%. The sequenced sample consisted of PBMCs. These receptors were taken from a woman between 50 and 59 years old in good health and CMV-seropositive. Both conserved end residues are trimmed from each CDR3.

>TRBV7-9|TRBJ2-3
ASSPRQGRGTDTQY
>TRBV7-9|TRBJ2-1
ASSLTTSGGSYNEQF
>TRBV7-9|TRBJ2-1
ASSPRQSDNEQF
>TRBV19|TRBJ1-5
ATLDRRYSNQPQH
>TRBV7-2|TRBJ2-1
ASSLDGPLDEQF
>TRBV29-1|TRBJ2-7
SVTDNSYEQY
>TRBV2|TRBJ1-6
ASSAGDGTVEKPLH
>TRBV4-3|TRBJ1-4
ASSQRLGMGRGDEKLF
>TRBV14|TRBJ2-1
ASSFTRLAIANEQF
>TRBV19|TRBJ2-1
ASSRASGGASLPYNEQF
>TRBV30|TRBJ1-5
AWSAPGGSQPQH
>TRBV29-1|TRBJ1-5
SVVPTSGPQH
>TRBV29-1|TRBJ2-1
SVEDQSGGGSEQF
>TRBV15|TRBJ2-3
ATSSRTSGAADTQY
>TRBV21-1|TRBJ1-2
TSRAPQGGYGYT
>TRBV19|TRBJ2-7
ASSTQDSSYAPISYEQY
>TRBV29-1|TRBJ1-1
SVVGTALNTEAF
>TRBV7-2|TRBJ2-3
ASSLKGKFDRGIDTQY
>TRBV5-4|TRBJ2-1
ASSSSNEQF
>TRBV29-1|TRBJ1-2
SAEPVRGHYGYT
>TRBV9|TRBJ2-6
ASSDSYSGANVLT
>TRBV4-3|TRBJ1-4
ASSQEPQGREKLF
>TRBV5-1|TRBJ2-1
ASSFTERGTEQF
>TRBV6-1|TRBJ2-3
ASSARGGKGDTQY
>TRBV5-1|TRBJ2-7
ASSMTQGYEQY
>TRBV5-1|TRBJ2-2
ASSLSLAGANTGELF
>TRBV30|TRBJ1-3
AWSVTGGGGGNTIY
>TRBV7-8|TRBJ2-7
ASSLLSGGQQQY
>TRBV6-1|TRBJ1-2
ASRPDSLHYGYT
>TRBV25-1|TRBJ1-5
AHAGQLNQPQH
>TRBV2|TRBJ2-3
ASTRLADLTDTQY
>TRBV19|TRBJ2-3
ASSITLSDTQY
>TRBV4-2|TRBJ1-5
ASSQDRQPQH
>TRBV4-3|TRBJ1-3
ASSQEWGRYSGNTIY
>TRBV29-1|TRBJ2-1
SVAGLAGNEQF
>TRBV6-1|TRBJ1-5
ASSEVTRSYSNQPQH
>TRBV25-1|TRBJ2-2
ASSDPRGKTGELF
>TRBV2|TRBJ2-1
ASTGLANNEQF
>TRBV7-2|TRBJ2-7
ASSLGNKARSSYEQY
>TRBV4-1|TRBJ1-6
ASSQEGTGNSPLH
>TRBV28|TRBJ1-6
ASSLSPPSSYNSPLH
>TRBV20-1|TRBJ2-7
SAKGPGEQY
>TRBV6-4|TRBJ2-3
ASSEADRVDTDTQY
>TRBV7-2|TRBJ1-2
ASSFGGAINYGYT
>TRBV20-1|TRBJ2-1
SAQGDEQF
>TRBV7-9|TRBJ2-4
ASEIGLAKNIQY
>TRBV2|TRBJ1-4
ASSVQGQAVEKLF
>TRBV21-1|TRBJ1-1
ASSKGQPVNTEAF
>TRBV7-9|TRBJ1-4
SSSPPGQANEKLF
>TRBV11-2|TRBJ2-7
ASSLVIKRTGRSQY
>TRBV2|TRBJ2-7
ASSEARQGTYEQY
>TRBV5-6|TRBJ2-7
ASSLALAGGYEQY
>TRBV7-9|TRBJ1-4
ASSSGGTANEKLF
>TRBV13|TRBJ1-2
ASSFRDRDKYT